One sample yielded the 6 T cell receptor beta chains listed below, sequenced in a study of blood T cell repertoires in COVID-19. Here immunoSEQ multiplex PCR was the method, and the copy in TCRdb shows in-frame clones only, minus some. Seen here are about 240,000 clones, approximately 90% observed once, and the top ten hold 3.5% to 4.5%. The sample taken for sequencing was PBMCs or T cells enriched from blood (not recorded which). Source of these receptors: a woman aged 25 to 39 who had recovered from COVID-19.

This chain uses TRBV2 with TRBJ2-1, with 11 bases matching TRBD1. This CDR3 is 16 amino acids long. Germline V gene lookup returns CDR1 SNHLY and CDR2 FYNNEI. V lost 4 bases, J lost 8 bases, and 10 bases stayed unmatched. CDR3 DNA sequence: TGTGCCAGCAGTGCCAACGAAGGGACAGGGGGGGATGAGCAGTTCTTC. Amino acids: CASSANEGTGGDEQFF. Looking up the rest from reference TRBV2 and TRBJ2-1 gives the full variable domain: EPEVTQTPSHQVTQMGQEVILRCVPISNHLYFYWYRQILGQKVEFLVSFYNNEISEKSEIFDDQFSVERPDGSNFTLKIRSTKLEDSAMYFCASSANEGTGGDEQFFGPGTRLTVL.

This chain uses TRBV27 with TRBJ2-4; D is ambiguous. Per germline, CDR1 MNHEY and CDR2 SMNVEV (reference sequence). The ends were cut back, 8 bases at V and 0 bases at J, with 14 bases in the middle. The CDR3 has 15 residues. In DNA form, the CDR3 reads TGTGCCAGCCCGTGGGCGACGAGAGCCAAAAACATTCAGTACTTC. Encoded protein: CASPWATRAKNIQYF.

The chain has TRBV29-1 and TRBJ2-7, with TRBD2 as a possible D gene (7 bases). CDR3 size: 12 residues. Germline V gene sequence: CDR1 SQVTM, CDR2 ANQGSEA. V was cut by 6 bases and J by 6 bases, with 15 bases left in between. CDR3 in DNA: TGCAGCGTCGATCGGGGGGCGGGCGAGCAGTACTTC. Translated: CSVDRGAGEQYF.

V usage is TRBV7-2 and J usage is TRBJ2-3, with a weak D call TRBD2 (6 bases). The CDR3 loop spans 13 amino acids. V was cut by 3 bases and J by 4 bases, with 8 bases left in between. The V gene's germline CDR1 is SGHTA and CDR2 FQGNSA. The CDR3 DNA reads TGTGCCAGCAGCTTCCGGGGGTCAGATACGCAGTATTTT. Its protein product is CASSFRGSDTQYF.

The chain employs TRBV19 and TRBJ2-6; TRBD1 might be the D (5 bases). V was clipped by 2 bases and J by 0 bases, with 8 bases between them. The CDR3 is made up of 16 amino acids. The germline gives CDR1 LNHDA, CDR2 SQIVND (reference sequence). The CDR3 loop is CASSITGNSGANVLTF. CDR3 coding DNA: TGTGCCAGTAGTATAACAGGTAACTCTGGGGCCAACGTCCTGACTTTC.

The rearrangement links TRBV7-8 to TRBJ1-5; D unresolved. Germline V gene sequence: CDR1 SGHVS, CDR2 FQNEAQ. Deletions cut 3 bases from V and 0 bases from J, with 9 bases between. This CDR3 region has 15 residues. The CDR3 DNA reads as TGTGCCAGCAGCTTGGGCGCTAATAGCAATCAGCCCCAGCATTTT. Translated, it gives CASSLGANSNQPQHF. The variable domain in full, completed from reference TRBV7-8 and TRBJ1-5, reads GAGVSQSPRYKVAKRGQDVALRCDPISGHVSLFWYQQALGQGPEFLTYFQNEAQLDKSGLPSDRFFAERPEGSVSTLKIQRTQQEDSAVYLCASSLGANSNQPQHFGDGTRLSIL.